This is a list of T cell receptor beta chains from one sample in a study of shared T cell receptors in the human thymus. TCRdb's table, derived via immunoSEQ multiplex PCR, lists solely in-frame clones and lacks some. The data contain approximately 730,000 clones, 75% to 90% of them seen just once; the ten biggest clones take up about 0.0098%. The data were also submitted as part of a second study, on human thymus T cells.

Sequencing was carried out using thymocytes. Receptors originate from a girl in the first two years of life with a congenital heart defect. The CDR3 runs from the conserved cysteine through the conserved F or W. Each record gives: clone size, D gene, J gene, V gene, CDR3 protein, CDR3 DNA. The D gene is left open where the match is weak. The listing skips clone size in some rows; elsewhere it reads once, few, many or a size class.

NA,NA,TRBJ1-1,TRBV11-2,CASSKEANTEAFF,TGTGCCAGTAGCAAGGAGGCGAACACTGAAGCTTTCTTT
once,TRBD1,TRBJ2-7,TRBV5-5,CASSEISKDRDEQYF,TGTGCCAGCAGCGAGATAAGTAAAGACAGGGACGAGCAGTACTTC
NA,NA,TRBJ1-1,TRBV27,CASSLSPTVASLNTEAFF,TGTGCCAGCAGTTTATCCCCGACAGTTGCCTCGTTGAACACTGAAGCTTTCTTT
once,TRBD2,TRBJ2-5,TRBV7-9,CASSLGRLAGGLRETQYF,TGTGCCAGCAGCTTGGGCCGACTAGCGGGGGGGCTCAGAGAGACCCAGTACTTC
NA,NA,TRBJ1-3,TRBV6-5,CASQRGIKGGNTIYF,TGTGCCAGTCAAAGGGGGATCAAGGGGGGAAACACCATATATTTT
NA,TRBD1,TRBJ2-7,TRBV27,CASSLLYRDRGSLYEQYF,TGTGCCAGCAGTTTATTATACCGGGACAGGGGAAGTCTCTACGAGCAGTACTTC
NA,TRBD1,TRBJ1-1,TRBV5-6,CASSPGTGEVITEAFF,TGTGCCAGCAGCCCAGGGACAGGGGAAGTAATCACTGAAGCTTTCTTT
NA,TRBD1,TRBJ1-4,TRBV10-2,CASSGGTGWNEKLFF,TGCGCCAGCAGTGGCGGGACAGGGTGGAATGAAAAACTGTTTTTT
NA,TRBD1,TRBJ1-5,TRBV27,CASKSRTGGNQPQHF,TGTGCCAGCAAGAGCCGGACAGGAGGGAATCAGCCCCAGCATTTT
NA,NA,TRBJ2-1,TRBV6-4,CASSDSPGGGGNNEQFF,TGTGCCAGCAGTGACTCCCCCGGGGGCGGGGGTAACAATGAGCAGTTCTTC
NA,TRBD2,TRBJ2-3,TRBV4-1,CASSQLLAGNTQYF,TGCGCCAGCAGCCAGTTATTAGCGGGGAATACGCAGTATTTT
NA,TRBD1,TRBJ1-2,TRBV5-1,CASSLPGQGGGYTF,TGCGCCAGCAGCTTACCGGGACAGGGTGGTGGCTACACCTTC
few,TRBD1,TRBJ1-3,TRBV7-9,CAITHRDRGLTGNTIYF,TGTGCCATCACTCACCGGGACAGGGGACTCACTGGAAACACCATATATTTT
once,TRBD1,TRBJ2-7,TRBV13,CASSHSGQGSYEQYF,TGTGCCAGCAGCCACAGCGGACAGGGCTCCTACGAGCAGTACTTC
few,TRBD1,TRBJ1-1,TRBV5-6,CASSVAGTGGRMNTEAFF,TGTGCCAGCAGCGTCGCCGGGACAGGGGGAAGGATGAACACTGAAGCTTTCTTT
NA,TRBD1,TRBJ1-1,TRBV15,CATSRDNFPGTAPNTEAFF,TGTGCCACCAGCAGAGATAATTTTCCTGGGACAGCTCCAAACACTGAAGCTTTCTTT
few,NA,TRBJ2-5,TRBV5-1,CASSFRILGAVGQETQYF,TGCGCCAGCAGCTTTCGTATCTTGGGGGCGGTGGGCCAAGAGACCCAGTACTTC
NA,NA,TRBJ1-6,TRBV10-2,CASSVQGLNSPLHF,TGCGCCAGCAGTGTGCAGGGGCTAAATTCACCCCTCCACTTT